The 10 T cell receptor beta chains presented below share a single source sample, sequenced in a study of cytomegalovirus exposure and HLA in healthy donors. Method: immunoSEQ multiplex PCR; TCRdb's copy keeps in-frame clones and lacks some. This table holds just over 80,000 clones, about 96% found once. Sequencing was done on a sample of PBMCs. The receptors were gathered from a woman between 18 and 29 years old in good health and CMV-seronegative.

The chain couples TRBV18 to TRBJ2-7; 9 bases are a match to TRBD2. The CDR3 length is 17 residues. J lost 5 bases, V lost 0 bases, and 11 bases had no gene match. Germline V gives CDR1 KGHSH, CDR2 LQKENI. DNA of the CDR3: TGTGCCAGCTCACCACCGGCACGTGCTAGCGGGAAACACGAGCAGTACTTC. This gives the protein CASSPPARASGKHEQYF.

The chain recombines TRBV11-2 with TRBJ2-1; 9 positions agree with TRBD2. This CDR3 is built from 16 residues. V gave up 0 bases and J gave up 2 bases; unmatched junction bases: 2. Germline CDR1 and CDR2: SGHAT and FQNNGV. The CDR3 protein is CASSLDASGAYNEQFF. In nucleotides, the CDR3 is TGTGCCAGCAGCTTAGATGCTAGCGGGGCCTACAATGAGCAGTTCTTC.

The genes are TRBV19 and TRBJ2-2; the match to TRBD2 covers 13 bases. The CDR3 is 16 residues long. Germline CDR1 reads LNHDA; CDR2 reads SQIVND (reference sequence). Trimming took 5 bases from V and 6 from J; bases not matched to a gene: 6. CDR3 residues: CASSDGTSGKPGELFF. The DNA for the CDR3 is TGTGCCAGTAGTGATGGGACTAGCGGGAAGCCCGGGGAGCTGTTTTTT.

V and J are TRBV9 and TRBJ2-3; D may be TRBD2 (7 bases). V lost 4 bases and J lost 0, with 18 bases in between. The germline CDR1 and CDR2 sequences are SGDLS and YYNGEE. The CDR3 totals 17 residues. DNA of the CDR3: TGTGCCAGCAGCCGGGGGGCGGGAGTGTATAGCACAGATACGCAGTATTTT. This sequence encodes CASSRGAGVYSTDTQYF.

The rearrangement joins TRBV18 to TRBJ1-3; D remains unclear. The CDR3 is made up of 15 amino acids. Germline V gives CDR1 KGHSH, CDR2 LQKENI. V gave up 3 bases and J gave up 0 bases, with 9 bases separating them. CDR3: CASSPTRVSGNTIYF. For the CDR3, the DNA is TGTGCCAGCTCACCGACTAGGGTCTCTGGAAACACCATATATTTT.

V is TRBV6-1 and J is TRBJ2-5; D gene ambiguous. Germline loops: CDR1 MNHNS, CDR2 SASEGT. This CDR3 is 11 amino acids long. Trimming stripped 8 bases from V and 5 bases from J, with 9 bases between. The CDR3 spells CASLLEETQYF. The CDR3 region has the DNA TGTGCCAGCCTATTGGAGGAGACCCAGTACTTC.

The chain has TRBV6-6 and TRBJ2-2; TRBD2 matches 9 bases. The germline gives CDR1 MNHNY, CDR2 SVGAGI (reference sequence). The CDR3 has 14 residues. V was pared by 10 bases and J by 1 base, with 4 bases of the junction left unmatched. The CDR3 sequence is CATRLAENTGELFF. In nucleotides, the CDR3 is TGTGCCACCAGACTAGCGGAGAACACCGGGGAGCTGTTTTTT.

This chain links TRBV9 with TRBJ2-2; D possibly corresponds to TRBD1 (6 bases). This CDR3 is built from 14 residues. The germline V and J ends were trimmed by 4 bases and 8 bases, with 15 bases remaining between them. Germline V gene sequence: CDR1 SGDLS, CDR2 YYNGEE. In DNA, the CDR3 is TGTGCCAGCAGCCCAATGATGGGGGCTGGGGAGCTGTTTTTT. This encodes CASSPMMGAGELFF.

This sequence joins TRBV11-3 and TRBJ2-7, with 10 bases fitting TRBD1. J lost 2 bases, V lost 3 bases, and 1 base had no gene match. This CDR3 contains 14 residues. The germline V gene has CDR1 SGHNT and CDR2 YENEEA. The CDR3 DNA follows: TGTGCCAGCAGCTTTGGGACAGGGGCCTACGAGCAGTACTTC. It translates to CASSFGTGAYEQYF.

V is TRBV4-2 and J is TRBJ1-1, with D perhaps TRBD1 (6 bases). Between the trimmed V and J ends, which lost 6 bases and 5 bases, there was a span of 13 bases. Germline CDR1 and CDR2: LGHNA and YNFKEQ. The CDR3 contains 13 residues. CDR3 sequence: CASSAGGRTEAFF. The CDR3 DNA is TGTGCCAGCAGTGCGGGGGGCCGGACTGAAGCTTTCTTT.